This section outlines one TCR beta chain sequence together with its context. It is likely a read error: a sequence one base away is far more abundant. Additional DNA sequences in this sample encode the identical CDR3. Assay runs were performed at deep level. Amplification in unsorted PBMC replicate PCRs started from about 280 ng DNA, which equals about 30,000 T cell genomes. Unsorted PBMCs provided DNA that was sequenced on ten immunoSEQ deep assay plates. This table comes from immunoSEQ multiplex PCR, and its TCRdb copy is limited to in-frame clones, with some not included. This repertoire shows around 450,000 clones, roughly 83% found once; its top ten account for approximately 13%. The data were obtained in a study of shared clonotypes between healthy human individuals. Study background: Ranging from 18 to 49 in age, donors were a couple of women and a few men.

The CDR3 length is 11 residues. Germline V gives CDR1 DFQATT, CDR2 SNEGSKA (reference sequence). The TCR comes from a woman in her thirties or forties in good health. Some clones in this sample may be carry-over from other donors' samples. The material sequenced was PBMCs. This rearrangement joins TRBV20-1 to TRBJ2-4; D is perhaps TRBD1 or TRBD2 (5 bases each). CDR3: CSARSGTIQYF. As DNA, the CDR3 is TGCAGCGCCAGGTCCGGGACCATTCAGTACTTC.